The source of this TCR beta chain is a study of CD8 T cells in Susac syndrome. Of note for this clonotype: Its antigen is currently unknown.

Study-level results: In TEMRA cells and active patients, CD8+ clonal expansion in Susac reached its peak.

Germline V CDR1 and CDR2: LNHNV, YYDKDF (reference sequence). Trimming stripped 5 bases from V and 2 bases from J, with 16 bases between. The CDR3 is made up of 16 amino acids. It was with random hexamers that roughly 0.45 to 1 ug RNA was reverse transcribed. Via MiXCR, TCRdb re-called the immunoSEQ multiplex PCR reads, giving one row per CDR3 protein. The top ten clones hold over 0.2% of a sample with about 120,000 distinct CDR3 sequences, around 94% of them seen once. This chain connects TRBV15 to TRBJ1-5; D remains unclear. Sequenced sample: CD8+ T cells from PBMCs. This TCR derives from a human donor with Susac syndrome. The CDR3 DNA reads as TGTGCCACCAGCCGAGGGTGGATCGGTGGCAATCAGCCCCAGCATTTT. Translated, it gives CATSRGWIGGNQPQHF.